Listed below are T cell receptor beta chains from one sample, sequenced in a study of blood T cell repertoires in COVID-19. Clones were sequenced by immunoSEQ multiplex PCR, and TCRdb holds only the in-frame ones, with some missing. The repertoire holds 250,000 to 300,000 clones, with roughly 93% as singletons. Material: PBMCs or T cells enriched from blood (not recorded which). The receptors derive from a middle-aged woman with acute COVID-19. CDR3s include the opening cysteine and the closing phenylalanine or tryptophan. The order of the fields is V gene, D gene, clone size, J gene, CDR3 protein, CDR3 DNA. A D gene is named only where the DNA matches it firmly. Clone size is shown for a subset of rows, as once, few, many or a class of expanded clone.

TRBV7-9,TRBD1,NA,TRBJ2-7,CASSARDSYEQYF,TGTGCCAGCAGCGCCCGGGACAGCTACGAGCAGTACTTC
TRBV10-3,TRBD2,NA,TRBJ2-1,CAISDRLAGGNNEQFF,TGTGCCATCAGTGACCGACTAGCGGGGGGGAACAATGAGCAGTTCTTC
TRBV6-2/TRBV6-3,NA,few,TRBJ1-3,CASSYLRTPGNTIYF,TGTGCCAGCAGTTACTTACGGACACCTGGAAACACCATATATTTT
TRBV6-2/TRBV6-3,TRBD2,NA,TRBJ2-7,CASSLTGGPHEQYF,TGTGCCAGCAGTTTAACGGGAGGACCCCACGAGCAGTACTTC
TRBV7-2,TRBD2,NA,TRBJ2-1,CASSPRLAGGNEQFF,TGTGCCAGCAGCCCCCGACTAGCGGGAGGTAATGAGCAGTTCTTC
TRBV28,NA,NA,TRBJ1-2,CASSQSYGYTF,TGTGCCAGCAGCCAATCATATGGCTACACCTTC
TRBV6-5,TRBD1,NA,TRBJ1-3,CASRRGQGNTIYF,TGTGCCAGCAGGAGGGGGCAAGGAAACACCATATATTTT
TRBV18,NA,NA,TRBJ2-7,CASSPLITGGNEQYF,TGTGCCAGCTCACCACTTATTACAGGCGGCAACGAGCAGTACTTC
TRBV19,NA,NA,TRBJ1-5,CASSPYRGNQPQHF,TGTGCCAGTAGTCCTTACAGGGGCAATCAGCCCCAGCATTTT
TRBV28,TRBD1,NA,TRBJ1-3,CASTPRGQVHSGNTIYF,TGTGCCAGCACCCCCCGGGGACAGGTCCACTCTGGAAACACCATATATTTT
TRBV27,NA,NA,TRBJ2-5,CASKIRETQYF,TGTGCCAGCAAAATTCGGGAGACCCAGTACTTC
TRBV10-3,TRBD1,NA,TRBJ1-3,CAISGGQGNGNTIYF,TGTGCCATCAGTGGAGGACAGGGAAATGGAAACACCATATATTTT
TRBV7-2,TRBD2,NA,TRBJ2-7,CASSETSGIFEQYF,TGTGCCAGCAGCGAGACTAGCGGGATCTTCGAGCAGTACTTC
TRBV5-6,NA,NA,TRBJ1-1,CASSDGQLNTEAFF,TGTGCCAGCAGCGACGGACAGCTGAACACTGAAGCTTTCTTT
TRBV7-3,NA,NA,TRBJ1-1,CASSLTGDTEAFF,TGTGCCAGCAGCTTAACCGGGGACACTGAAGCTTTCTTT
TRBV4-3,NA,NA,TRBJ2-7,CASSQGQTSYEQYF,TGCGCCAGCAGCCAAGGACAGACCTCCTACGAGCAGTACTTC
TRBV5-6,TRBD1,NA,TRBJ2-7,CASSLGGGGNEQYF,TGTGCCAGCAGCTTGGGAGGGGGCGGCAACGAGCAGTACTTC
TRBV19,NA,NA,TRBJ2-1,CASRGYNEQFF,TGTGCCAGTCGAGGGTACAATGAGCAGTTCTTC
TRBV3-1/TRBV3-2,TRBD1,NA,TRBJ1-6,CASSRDRANSPLHF,TGTGCCAGCAGCCGGGACAGGGCGAATTCACCCCTCCACTTT
TRBV24-1,NA,NA,TRBJ1-2,CATSVSVNYGYTF,TGTGCCACCAGTGTTTCGGTTAACTATGGCTACACCTTC
TRBV19,NA,once,TRBJ1-1,CASSIRQTNTEAFF,TGTGCCAGTAGTATAAGACAGACGAACACTGAAGCTTTCTTT
TRBV4-1,TRBD2,NA,TRBJ2-5,CASSQDAAGGPTGTQYF,TGCGCCAGCAGCCAAGACGCAGCGGGGGGGCCTACAGGGACCCAGTACTTC
TRBV9,NA,few,TRBJ2-2,CASSETPAALNTGELFF,TGTGCCAGCAGCGAAACCCCCGCGGCCCTGAACACCGGGGAGCTGTTTTTT
TRBV7-9,TRBD1,few,TRBJ2-1,CASSPRAGQGATNEQFF,TGTGCCAGCAGTCCTCGAGCGGGACAGGGGGCGACCAATGAGCAGTTCTTC
TRBV6-1,NA,NA,TRBJ2-1,CASSEAHRNNEQFF,TGTGCCAGCAGTGAAGCCCACAGAAACAATGAGCAGTTCTTC
TRBV11-2,NA,NA,TRBJ2-2,CASSLTGGGGELFF,TGTGCCAGCAGCTTAACCGGGGGAGGCGGGGAGCTGTTTTTT